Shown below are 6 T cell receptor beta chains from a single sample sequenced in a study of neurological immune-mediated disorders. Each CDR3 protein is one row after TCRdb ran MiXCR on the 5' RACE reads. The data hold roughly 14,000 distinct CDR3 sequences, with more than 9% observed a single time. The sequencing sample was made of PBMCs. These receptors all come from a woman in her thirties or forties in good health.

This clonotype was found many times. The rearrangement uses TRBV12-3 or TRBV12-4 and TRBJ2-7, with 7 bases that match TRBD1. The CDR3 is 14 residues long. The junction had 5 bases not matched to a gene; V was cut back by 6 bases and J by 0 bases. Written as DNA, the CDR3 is TGTGCCAGCAGCAGGACAGGCAGCTCCTACGAGCAGTACTTC. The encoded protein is CASSRTGSSYEQYF.

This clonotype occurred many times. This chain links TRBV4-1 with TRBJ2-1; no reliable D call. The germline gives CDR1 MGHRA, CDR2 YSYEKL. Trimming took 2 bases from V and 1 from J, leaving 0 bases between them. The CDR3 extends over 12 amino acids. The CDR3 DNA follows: TGCGCCAGCAGCCAATCCTACAATGAGCAGTTCTTC. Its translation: CASSQSYNEQFF.

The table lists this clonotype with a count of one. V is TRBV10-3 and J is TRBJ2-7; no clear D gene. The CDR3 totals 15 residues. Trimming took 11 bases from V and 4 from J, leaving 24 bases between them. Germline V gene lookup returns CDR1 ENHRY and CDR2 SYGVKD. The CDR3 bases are TGTGCCGCCAAGGGCAGTACCTCTCAGTTGTACGAGCAGTACTTC. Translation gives CAAKGSTSQLYEQYF.

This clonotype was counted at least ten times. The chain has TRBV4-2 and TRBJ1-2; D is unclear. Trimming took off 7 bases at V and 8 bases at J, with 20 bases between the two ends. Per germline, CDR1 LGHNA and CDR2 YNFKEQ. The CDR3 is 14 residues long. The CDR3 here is CASISNPGLGGYTF. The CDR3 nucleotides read TGTGCCAGCATCTCCAACCCAGGCTTAGGGGGCTACACCTTC.

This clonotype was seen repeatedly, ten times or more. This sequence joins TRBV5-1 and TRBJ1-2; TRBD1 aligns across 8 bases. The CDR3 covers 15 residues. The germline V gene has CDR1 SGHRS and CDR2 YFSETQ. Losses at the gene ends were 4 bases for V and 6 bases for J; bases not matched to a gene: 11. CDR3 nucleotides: TGCGCCAGCAGCAAAGAGACAGGGGCTTCCCATGGCTACACCTTC. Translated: CASSKETGASHGYTF.

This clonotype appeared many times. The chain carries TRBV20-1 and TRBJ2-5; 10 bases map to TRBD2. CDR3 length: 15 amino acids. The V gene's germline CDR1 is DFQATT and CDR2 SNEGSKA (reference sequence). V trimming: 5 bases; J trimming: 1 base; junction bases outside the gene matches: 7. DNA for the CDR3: TGCAGTGCTTCTCTAGCGGGAGTCCGCCAAGAGACCCAGTACTTC. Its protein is CSASLAGVRQETQYF.